This TCR beta chain was sequenced for a study of blood T cell repertoires in COVID-19. For the study at large: Acute-phase and convalescent COVID-19 samples originated in the United States, Italy and Spain. T cells, B-cell-depleted T cells, or PBMCs supplied cDNA or gDNA.

A single count supports this clone. Germline-derived CDR1 and CDR2 are MNHEY and SVGAGI. V trimming: 2 bases; J trimming: 8 bases; junction bases outside the gene matches: 2. The CDR3 covers 12 residues. The table came from immunoSEQ multiplex PCR; TCRdb's copy has only in-frame clones and leaves some out. Of 100,000 to 150,000 clones listed, about 86% are singletons. This clonotype was obtained from a woman aged 45-59 years with acute or convalescent COVID-19. The rearrangement joins TRBV6-5 to TRBJ1-1; 7 nucleotides line up with TRBD1. Sequenced input: peripheral blood. CDR3 sequence: CASSYKGAEAFF. The DNA of the CDR3 is TGTGCCAGCAGTTACAAGGGGGCCGAAGCTTTCTTT.